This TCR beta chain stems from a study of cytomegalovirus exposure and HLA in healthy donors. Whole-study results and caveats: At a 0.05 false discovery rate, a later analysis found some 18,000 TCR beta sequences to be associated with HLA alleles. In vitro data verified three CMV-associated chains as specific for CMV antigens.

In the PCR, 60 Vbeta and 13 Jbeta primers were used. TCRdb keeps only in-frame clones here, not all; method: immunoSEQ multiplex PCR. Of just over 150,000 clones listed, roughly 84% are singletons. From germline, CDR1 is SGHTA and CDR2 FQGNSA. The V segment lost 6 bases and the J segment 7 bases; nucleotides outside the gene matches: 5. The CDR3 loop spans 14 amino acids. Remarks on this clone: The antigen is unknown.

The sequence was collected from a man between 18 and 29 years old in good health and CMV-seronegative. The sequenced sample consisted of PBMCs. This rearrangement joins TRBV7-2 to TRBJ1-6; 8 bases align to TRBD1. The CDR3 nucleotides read TGTGCCAGCAGACCGGGACAGGAGAATTCACCCCTCCACTTT. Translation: CASRPGQENSPLHF. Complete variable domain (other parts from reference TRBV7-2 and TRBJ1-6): GAGVSQSPSNKVTEKGKDVELRCDPISGHTALYWYRQSLGQGLEFLIYFQGNSAPDKSGLPSDRFSAERTGGSVSTLTIQRTQQEDSAVYLCASRPGQENSPLHFGNGTRLTVT.